The 2 T cell receptor beta chains presented below share a single source sample, sequenced in a study of graft-versus-host responses after intestinal transplantation. Measured with immunoSEQ multiplex PCR; TCRdb has only the in-frame clones, and not every one. Here the sample spans about 100,000 clones, roughly nine tenths being singletons. Their antigens remain unidentified. The sample was unstimulated CD4+ T cells sorted from spleen or lymph node cells, taken before transplant. Every receptor here comes from a human donor who was the organ donor for an intestinal transplant.

This CDR3 reads CAWRGSGAYNEQFF. The CDR3, as DNA: TGTGCCTGGAGGGGTAGCGGGGCATACAATGAGCAGTTCTTC. The chain uses TRBV30 and TRBJ2-1, with 8 bases that match TRBD2. CDR1 is GTSNPN, CDR2 SVGIG, per germline (reference sequence). The J segment lost 4 bases and the V segment lost 3 bases, leaving 5 bases of the junction unmatched. This CDR3 comprises 14 residues.

The chain couples TRBV6-4 to TRBJ2-1; TRBD2 aligns across 11 bases. CDR3 length: 15 residues. J lost 7 bases, V lost 5 bases, and 7 bases had no gene match. Germline V gene lookup returns CDR1 MRHNA and CDR2 SNTAGT. CDR3 residues: CASSTTSGGGNEQFF. CDR3 in DNA: TGTGCCAGCAGTACCACTAGCGGGGGCGGGAATGAGCAGTTCTTC.